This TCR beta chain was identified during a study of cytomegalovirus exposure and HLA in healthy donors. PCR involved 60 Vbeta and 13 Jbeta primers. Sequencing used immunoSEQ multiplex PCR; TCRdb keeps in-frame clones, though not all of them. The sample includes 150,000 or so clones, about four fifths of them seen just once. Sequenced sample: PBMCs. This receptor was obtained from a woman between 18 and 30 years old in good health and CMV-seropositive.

The CDR3: CASRIDRAFDEQYF. CDR3 DNA: TGTGCCAGCAGGATCGACAGGGCGTTCGACGAGCAGTACTTC. The V gene is TRBV6-1, the J gene TRBJ2-7; 7 bases fit TRBD1. V was pared by 6 bases and J by 5 bases, with 10 bases of the junction left unmatched. Per the germline V gene, CDR1 is MNHNS and CDR2 is SASEGT. The CDR3 is 14 residues long.